The next 20 T cell receptor beta chains were all read from a single sample in a study of blood T cell repertoires in COVID-19. Produced via immunoSEQ multiplex PCR; TCRdb's table is partial and in-frame only. The table has 250,000 to 350,000 clones, more than 70% seen once. Sequencing was performed on peripheral blood. Receptors were obtained from a woman aged 25 to 39 with COVID-19, enrolled during active disease.

The CDR3 DNA reads as TGTGCCAGCAGCTTGGAAGGCGGGACCTACAATGAGCAGTTCTTC. It yields the protein CASSLEGGTYNEQFF. This chain uses TRBV5-5 with TRBJ2-1; the D gene is possibly TRBD2 (6 bases). The CDR3 has 15 amino acids. With 0 bases removed from V and 2 bases from J, the gap between germline ends came to 9 bases. CDR1 is SGHKS and CDR2 is YYEKEE in the germline V gene (reference sequence).

V gene TRBV19 combines with J gene TRBJ1-5, with TRBD1 as a possible D gene (5 bases). The CDR3 is made up of 15 amino acids. Trimming took 4 bases from V and 3 from J, leaving 13 bases between them. Germline V gene lookup returns CDR1 LNHDA and CDR2 SQIVND (reference sequence). CDR3 nucleotides: TGTGCCAGTAGTACGAAGACAGCGTACAATCAGCCCCAGCATTTT. As protein: CASSTKTAYNQPQHF. The full variable domain, its missing parts supplied by reference TRBV19 and TRBJ1-5, is DGGITQSPKYLFRKEGQNVTLSCEQNLNHDAMYWYRQDPGQGLRLIYYSQIVNDFQKGDIAEGYSVSREKKESFPLTVTSAQKNPTAFYLCASSTKTAYNQPQHFGDGTRLSIL.

The genes are TRBV19 and TRBJ2-1; 14 positions agree with TRBD2. Germline lookup yields CDR1 LNHDA and CDR2 SQIVND (reference sequence). Trimming took 5 bases from V and 7 from J; bases not matched to a gene: 7. This CDR3 is 16 amino acids long. CDR3 residues: CASSAGTSGSKNEQFF. CDR3 coding DNA: TGTGCCAGTAGTGCGGGGACTAGCGGGAGTAAGAATGAGCAGTTCTTC. The full variable domain, completed using reference TRBV19 and TRBJ2-1, is DGGITQSPKYLFRKEGQNVTLSCEQNLNHDAMYWYRQDPGQGLRLIYYSQIVNDFQKGDIAEGYSVSREKKESFPLTVTSAQKNPTAFYLCASSAGTSGSKNEQFFGPGTRLTVL.

J is TRBJ1-1 and V is TRBV25-1, with TRBD1 matching over 7 bases. Germline trimming cut 3 bases from V and 4 bases from J; bases unmatched to any gene: 2. The germline V gene has CDR1 MGHDK and CDR2 SYGVNS. The CDR3 covers 13 residues. The CDR3 sequence is CASSEAGGTEAFF. The CDR3 DNA is TGTGCCAGCAGTGAGGCAGGGGGCACTGAAGCTTTCTTT.

DNA for the CDR3: TGTGCCAGCAGGGGGCTTGGGGGCTACACCTTC. Translation: CASRGLGGYTF. The chain has TRBV28 and TRBJ1-2; a possible D gene is TRBD1 (5 bases). CDR1 is MDHEN and CDR2 is SYDVKM in the germline V gene. The CDR3 is made up of 11 amino acids. V was pared by 6 bases and J by 8 bases, with 10 bases between.

V is TRBV19 and J is TRBJ2-1; 15 bases align to TRBD2. Germline V gene data show CDR1 as LNHDA and CDR2 as SQIVND (reference sequence). This CDR3 has 15 amino acids. J lost 10 bases, V lost 6 bases, and 7 bases had no gene match. In DNA, the CDR3 is TGTGCCAGTAGGACGGGACTAGCGGGAGGTAGGGAGCAGTTCTTC. The encoded protein is CASRTGLAGGREQFF.

The chain has TRBV27 and TRBJ1-2; 9 positions agree with TRBD1. The ends lost 4 bases at V and 3 bases at J; junction bases unmatched: 6. Germline V gene data show CDR1 as MNHEY and CDR2 as SMNVEV (reference sequence). This CDR3 contains 15 residues. CDR3 in DNA: TGTGCCAGCAGTTGGGGACAGGGATCTTACTATGGCTACACCTTC. This encodes CASSWGQGSYYGYTF.

V and J are TRBV6-5 and TRBJ2-4; TRBD1 matches at 9 bases. CDR3 length: 15 residues. Germline V gene data show CDR1 as MNHEY and CDR2 as SVGAGI. V lost 5 bases and J lost 3; bases outside the gene matches: 5. Here the CDR3 reads CASSRGGQGKNIQYF. CDR3 in DNA: TGTGCCAGCAGTCGCGGGGGACAGGGCAAAAACATTCAGTACTTC.

The chain carries TRBV7-3 and TRBJ2-3, with D perhaps TRBD2 (5 bases). This CDR3 is built from 13 residues. V dropped 5 bases and J dropped 6 bases, with 12 bases sitting between them. CDR1 SGHTA and CDR2 FQGTGA come from the germline V gene. The CDR3 loop is CASSPGMKDTQYF. DNA of the CDR3: TGTGCCAGCAGCCCCGGGATGAAGGATACGCAGTATTTT.

This chain links TRBV4-1 with TRBJ2-3; 12 positions agree with TRBD1. This CDR3 is built from 20 residues. Trimming at V came to 4 bases and at J to 3 bases, leaving 17 bases not matched to a gene. In germline, CDR1 is MGHRA, CDR2 YSYEKL. CDR3 DNA: TGCGCCAGCAGCCCCGGGACAGGGGGCCCGGCGGGACTGGGGACAGATACGCAGTATTTT. It is translated as CASSPGTGGPAGLGTDTQYF.

DNA for the CDR3: TGCGCCAGCCGAATAGCGGGAGGCTCCTACAATGAGCAGTTCTTC. Translation: CASRIAGGSYNEQFF. The chain carries TRBV5-1 and TRBJ2-1; 10 nucleotides agree with TRBD2. The CDR3 is 15 amino acids. The germline CDR1 and CDR2 sequences are SGHRS and YFSETQ. The trim removed 7 bases at V and 0 bases at J, leaving 4 bases unmatched. The full variable domain, completed using reference TRBV5-1 and TRBJ2-1, is KAGVTQTPRYLIKTRGQQVTLSCSPISGHRSVSWYQQTPGQGLQFLFEYFSETQRNKGNFPGRFSGRQFSNSRSEMNVSTLELGDSALYLCASRIAGGSYNEQFFGPGTRLTVL.

The chain uses TRBV27 and TRBJ2-1; D possibly corresponds to TRBD2 (6 bases). The CDR3 extends over 14 amino acids. Deletions cut 4 bases from V and 3 bases from J, with 10 bases between. Germline loops: CDR1 MNHEY, CDR2 SMNVEV (reference sequence). Written as DNA, the CDR3 is TGTGCCAGCAGTTCCTCGGGAGTCTACAATGAGCAGTTCTTC. Translation gives CASSSSGVYNEQFF.

V and J are TRBV25-1 and TRBJ2-7, with a possible D match to TRBD1 (5 bases). The length of the CDR3 is 14 residues. Trimming cost V 5 bases and J 2 bases, with 13 bases left between them. Germline CDR1 and CDR2: MGHDK and SYGVNS. CDR3 coding DNA: TGTGCCAGCAGTCAGCCAGGGATCGCCTACGAGCAGTACTTC. This gives the protein CASSQPGIAYEQYF.

This sequence joins TRBV27 and TRBJ1-1, with D possibly being TRBD1 (5 bases). Germline CDR1 is MNHEY and CDR2 is SMNVEV (reference sequence). Trimming took off 6 bases at V and 2 bases at J, with 13 bases between the two ends. The CDR3 length is 14 residues. CDR3 region: CASRPGGLNTEAFF. The CDR3 DNA sequence: TGTGCCAGCAGACCTGGGGGACTAAACACTGAAGCTTTCTTT.

The V call is TRBV2, the J call TRBJ2-7, with a tentative D call TRBD2 (5 bases). Germline CDR1 SNHLY, CDR2 FYNNEI. Trimming removed 2 bases from V and 2 bases from J, with 10 bases in between. The CDR3 length is 14 residues. The CDR3 reads CASSERRGPYEQYF. Written as DNA, the CDR3 is TGTGCCAGCAGTGAACGTAGAGGGCCCTACGAGCAGTACTTC.

The chain couples TRBV2 to TRBJ1-4, with 8 nucleotides matching TRBD1. J lost 5 bases, V lost 8 bases, and 7 bases had no gene match. The CDR3 is made up of 14 amino acids. Germline CDR1 and CDR2: SNHLY and FYNNEI. CDR3 nucleotide sequence: TGTGCCAGCTTCTCCGGGACAGGAAATGAAAAACTGTTTTTT. This gives the protein CASFSGTGNEKLFF.

The chain is built from TRBV24-1 and TRBJ2-1; 8 bases align to TRBD2. This CDR3 has 17 amino acids. The V gene end was trimmed by 4 bases and the J gene end by 4 bases; junction bases not matched to a gene: 11. The germline V gene encodes CDR1 KGHDR and CDR2 SFDVKD. The CDR3 spells CATSDYNSGEKYNEQFF. In DNA, the CDR3 is TGTGCCACCAGTGACTATAATAGCGGGGAGAAGTACAATGAGCAGTTCTTC.

J is TRBJ1-5 and V is TRBV6-5; D not resolved. The CDR3 is 16 amino acids. Germline lookup yields CDR1 MNHEY and CDR2 SVGAGI. V dropped 2 bases and J dropped 2 bases, with 13 bases sitting between them. The DNA for the CDR3 is TGTGCCAGCAGTTACCGCGGGAGGCCGCGCAATCAGCCCCAGCATTTT. Protein product: CASSYRGRPRNQPQHF.

CDR3 nucleotide sequence: TGTGCCAGCCACGAAATTGGGACAGGGCCTAATTCACCCCTCCACTTT. Its translation: CASHEIGTGPNSPLHF. The genes are TRBV28 and TRBJ1-6; 9 nucleotides match TRBD1. The junction had 11 bases not matched to a gene; V was cut back by 8 bases and J by 6 bases. This CDR3 is 16 amino acids long. Germline-derived CDR1 and CDR2 are MDHEN and SYDVKM.

This chain joins TRBV9 and TRBJ2-3; D possibly corresponds to TRBD1 (6 bases). From germline, CDR1 is SGDLS and CDR2 YYNGEE. There are 15 residues in the CDR3. Trimming took 4 bases from V and 3 from J, leaving 15 bases between them. In nucleotides, the CDR3 is TGTGCCAGCAGCCCCGACAGGATCGGTACAGATACGCAGTATTTT. Residues: CASSPDRIGTDTQYF.